The clone carrying this TCR beta chain was detected a few times. Its target is not known. V dropped 3 bases and J dropped 7; count of bases not matched to a gene: 6. The CDR3 consists of 15 residues. This sample is drawn from a study of blood T cells in healthy people across ages. Notes on the study in general: The lack of PBMC sorting stopped any conclusive naive versus antigen-experienced comparison. Naive T cell percentage showed a strong correlation with TCR beta diversity. Higher diversity, along with more naive CD4+ cells, distinguished long-lived donors from aged donors.

Combining a sample-barcoded 5' primer with a J-beta primer mix, a second PCR ran for roughly 7 to 12 cycles. Researchers report that each sample yielded at least 2.5 million CDR3-containing paired-end reads. In TCRdb, the 5' RACE reads were re-called with MiXCR into one record per CDR3 protein. Seen here are 380,000 or so distinct CDR3 sequences, approximately 47% observed once, and the top ten hold 45% to 55%. This clonotype originated in a man between 60 and 70 years old in good health. The sample taken for sequencing was blood. The chain has TRBV12-3 or TRBV12-4 and TRBJ2-1, with TRBD2 matching 10 bases. The CDR3 protein is CASSFGLAGENEQFF. CDR3 nucleotide sequence: TGTGCCAGCAGTTTTGGGCTAGCGGGGGAAAATGAGCAGTTCTTC.